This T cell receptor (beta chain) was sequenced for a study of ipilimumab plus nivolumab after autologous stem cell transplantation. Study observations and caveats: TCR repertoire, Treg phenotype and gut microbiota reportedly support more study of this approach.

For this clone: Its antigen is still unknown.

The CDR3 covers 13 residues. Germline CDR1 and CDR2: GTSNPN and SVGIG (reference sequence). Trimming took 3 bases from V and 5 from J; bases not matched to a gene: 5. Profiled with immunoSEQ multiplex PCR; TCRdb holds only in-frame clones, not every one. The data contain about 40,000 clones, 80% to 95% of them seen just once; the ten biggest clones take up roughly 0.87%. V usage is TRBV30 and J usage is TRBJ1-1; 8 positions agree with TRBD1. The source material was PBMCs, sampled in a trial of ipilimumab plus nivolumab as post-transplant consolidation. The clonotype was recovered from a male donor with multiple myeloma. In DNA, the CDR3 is TGTGCCTGGAGGACGACAGGGGTGACTGAAGCTTTCTTT. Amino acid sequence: CAWRTTGVTEAFF. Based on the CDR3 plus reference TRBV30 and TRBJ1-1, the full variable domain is SQTIHQWPATLVQPVGSPLSLECTVEGTSNPNLYWYRQAAGRGLQLLFYSVGIGQISSEVPQNLSASRPQDRQFILSSKKLLLSDSGFYLCAWRTTGVTEAFFGQGTRLTVV.